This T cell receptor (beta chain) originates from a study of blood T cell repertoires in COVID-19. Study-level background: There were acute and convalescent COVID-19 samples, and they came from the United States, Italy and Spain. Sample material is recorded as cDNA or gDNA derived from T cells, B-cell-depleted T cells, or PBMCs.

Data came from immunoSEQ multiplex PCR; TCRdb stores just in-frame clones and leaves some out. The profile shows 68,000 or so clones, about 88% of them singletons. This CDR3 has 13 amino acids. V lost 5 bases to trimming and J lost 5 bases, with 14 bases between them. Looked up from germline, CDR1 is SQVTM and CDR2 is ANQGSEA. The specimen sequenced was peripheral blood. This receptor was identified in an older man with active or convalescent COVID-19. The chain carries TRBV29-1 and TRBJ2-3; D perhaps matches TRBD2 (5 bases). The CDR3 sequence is CSVRGARGDTQYF. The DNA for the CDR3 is TGCAGCGTTCGGGGAGCCCGGGGAGATACGCAGTATTTT.